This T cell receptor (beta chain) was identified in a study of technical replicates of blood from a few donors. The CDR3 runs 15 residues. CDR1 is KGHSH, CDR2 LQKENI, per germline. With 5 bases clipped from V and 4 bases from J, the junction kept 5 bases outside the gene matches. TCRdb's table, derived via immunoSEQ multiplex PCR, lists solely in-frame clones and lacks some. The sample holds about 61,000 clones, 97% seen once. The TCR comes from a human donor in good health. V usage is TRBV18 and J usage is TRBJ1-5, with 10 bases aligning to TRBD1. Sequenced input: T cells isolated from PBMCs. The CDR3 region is CASSGGQGVNQPQHF. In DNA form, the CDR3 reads TGTGCCAGCTCAGGAGGACAGGGGGTAAATCAGCCCCAGCATTTT.